The rows below give T cell receptor beta chains drawn from one sample of a study of blood T cell repertoires in COVID-19. The protocol was immunoSEQ multiplex PCR, while the TCRdb copy is restricted to in-frame clones and leaves out a portion. The data contain 200,000 to 250,000 clones, more than 75% of them seen just once; the ten biggest clones take up under 8.5%. The specimen sequenced was peripheral blood. The receptors originated from a woman older than 75 with COVID-19, enrolled during active disease. Each CDR3 is given without its conserved first and last residue.

ASSLARDTTEAF	TRBV7-9	TRBJ1-1
ASTLRGDTEAF	TRBV18	TRBJ1-1
ASSSTGGRNTIY	TRBV6-5	TRBJ1-3
ATLLTSGRAHEQF	TRBV21-1	TRBJ2-1
ASSLIAGANTGELF	TRBV5-1	TRBJ2-2
ASSQVLTSGQETQY	TRBV14	TRBJ2-5
ASSQGGGYGYT	TRBV4-1	TRBJ1-2
ASSQDLPSGSETQY	TRBV4-3	TRBJ2-5
ASSSYRGTPLH	TRBV5-6	TRBJ1-6
ASSFGRGATEAF	TRBV11-1	TRBJ1-1
ASSRTGRYEQY	TRBV12-3/TRBV12-4	TRBJ2-7
ASSPEVGQGQDGYT	TRBV18	TRBJ1-2
ASSRDYYNEQF	TRBV5-1	TRBJ2-1
ASSLASGGTDTQY	TRBV7-3	TRBJ2-3
ASSQTGDNQPQH	TRBV6-5	TRBJ1-5
ASSLVSSGYEQY	TRBV28	TRBJ2-7
ASSLAKAGGYEQF	TRBV5-4	TRBJ2-1
ASSLGQGGQPQH	TRBV5-1	TRBJ1-5
ATSDNRGGQNTGELF	TRBV24-1	TRBJ2-2
ASSWGGVRYGYT	TRBV28	TRBJ1-2
AGFRVTEAF	TRBV6-7	TRBJ1-1
ASTGGLPYEQY	TRBV12-5	TRBJ2-7
ASRRTGDNQPQH	TRBV6-5	TRBJ1-5
ASSPRLAGYNEQF	TRBV9	TRBJ2-1
ASSDYRGEAF	TRBV6-1	TRBJ1-1
SVQAEDTQY	TRBV20-1	TRBJ2-3
ASSLTVAGNTEAF	TRBV7-3	TRBJ1-1
ASSSTLPGANVLT	TRBV7-2	TRBJ2-6
ASSQEWDRGYF	TRBV3-1/TRBV3-2	TRBJ1-1